This T cell receptor (beta chain) was sequenced in a study of blood T cell repertoires in COVID-19. Study as a whole: T cells, B-cell-depleted T cells, or PBMCs supplied cDNA or gDNA.

Here immunoSEQ multiplex PCR was the method, and the copy in TCRdb shows in-frame clones only, minus some. The sample consists of 70,000 to 80,000 clones, 75% to 90% of them appearing once. Sequencing used peripheral blood. This sequence was found in a woman of 80 years or more with active or convalescent COVID-19.

The CDR3 here is CASSLDRVGEQYF. The CDR3 nucleotides are TGTGCCAGCAGCTTAGATCGGGTGGGCGAGCAGTACTTC. The chain joins TRBV7-2 to TRBJ2-7; D is undetermined. Looked up from germline, CDR1 is SGHTA and CDR2 is FQGNSA. The CDR3 totals 13 residues. Trimming took off 1 base at V and 6 bases at J, with 10 bases between the two ends.